This T cell receptor beta chain was recovered during a study of cytomegalovirus exposure and HLA in healthy donors. General study findings and limits: In an earlier analysis, productive rearrangement rates for most beta V segments clustered near 87% or 30%.

Both 60 Vbeta primers and 13 Jbeta primers went into the PCR. The protocol was immunoSEQ multiplex PCR, while the TCRdb copy is restricted to in-frame clones and leaves out a portion. The sample carries some 200,000 clones, 80% recorded once. In the case of this clone: The antigen is unknown.

The germline CDR1 and CDR2 sequences are SGHNT and YENEEA. The CDR3 has 14 residues. Trimming took off 5 bases at V and 1 base at J, with 10 bases between the two ends. This TCR was sampled from a boy between 10 and 17 years old in good health and CMV-seronegative. Sequencing used PBMCs. V usage is TRBV11-3 and J usage is TRBJ2-3, with a tentative D call TRBD1 (5 bases). The CDR3 is CASSPGKGTDTQYF. CDR3 bases: TGTGCCAGCAGCCCAGGGAAGGGCACAGATACGCAGTATTTT.